The 31 T cell receptor beta chains presented below share a single source sample, sequenced in a study of blood T cell repertoires in COVID-19. Assay used: immunoSEQ multiplex PCR; TCRdb lists only in-frame clones, some missing. The sample lists approximately 12,000 clones; approximately 85% were seen once. The sample was peripheral blood. The receptors derive from a human donor in a cohort sampled during active COVID-19.

This clone is a singleton in its sample. This sequence joins TRBV4-2 and TRBJ2-4; TRBD2 agrees at 8 bases. The CDR3 has 16 amino acids. V lost 2 bases to trimming and J lost 3 bases; unmatched junction nucleotides: 6. From germline, CDR1 is LGHNA and CDR2 YNFKEQ. CDR3 residues: CASSQSSLADKNIQYF. The CDR3 DNA reads TGTGCCAGCAGCCAATCCTCACTAGCGGACAAAAACATTCAGTACTTC.

This sequence joins TRBV19 and TRBJ2-3, with a weak D call TRBD2 (5 bases). Trimming removed 1 base from V and 6 bases from J, with 8 bases in between. The CDR3 is 13 residues long. Germline CDR1 is LNHDA and CDR2 is SQIVND (reference sequence). Here the CDR3 DNA reads TGTGCCAGTAGTATAGCGGGATTTGATACGCAGTATTTT. Protein sequence: CASSIAGFDTQYF. Supplemented by reference TRBV19 and TRBJ2-3, the full variable domain reads DGGITQSPKYLFRKEGQNVTLSCEQNLNHDAMYWYRQDPGQGLRLIYYSQIVNDFQKGDIAEGYSVSREKKESFPLTVTSAQKNPTAFYLCASSIAGFDTQYFGPGTRLTVL.

The chain carries TRBV6-5 and TRBJ1-5; D not certain. The germline CDR1 and CDR2 sequences are MNHEY and SVGAGI. The germline V and J ends were trimmed by 0 bases and 6 bases, with 6 bases remaining between them. This CDR3 spans 13 amino acids. The CDR3, as DNA: TGTGCCAGCAGTTACTCTGCGGGTCAGCCCCAGCATTTT. It yields the protein CASSYSAGQPQHF.

The chain combines TRBV6-1 with TRBJ1-3; 7 bases fit TRBD1. The CDR3 totals 15 residues. J gave up 8 bases and V 2 bases, and 9 bases lay outside the gene matches. Germline lookup yields CDR1 MNHNS and CDR2 SASEGT. This CDR3 is CASSEIDRAEYTIYF. The CDR3 DNA reads as TGTGCCAGCAGTGAAATTGACAGGGCCGAGTACACCATATATTTT.

The V gene is TRBV4-1, the J gene TRBJ1-2; D unclear. V was pared by 1 base and J by 3 bases, with 12 bases between. Germline V lookup: CDR1 MGHRA, CDR2 YSYEKL. CDR3 size: 15 residues. CDR3 sequence: CASSQATGSHYGYTF. CDR3 coding DNA: TGCGCCAGCAGCCAAGCAACCGGGTCCCACTATGGCTACACCTTC.

The chain combines TRBV12-3 or TRBV12-4 with TRBJ2-3; a weak D match, TRBD2 (5 bases). Trimming shortened V by 7 bases and J by 6 bases, and 14 bases separated the two germline ends. The CDR3 extends over 13 amino acids. CDR3 sequence: CASNLGRVDTQYF. CDR3 in DNA: TGTGCCAGCAACTTAGGGAGAGTGGATACGCAGTATTTT.

The gene calls are TRBV29-1 and TRBJ2-6; 7 positions match TRBD1. This CDR3 comprises 16 residues. Losses at the gene ends were 4 bases for V and 1 base for J; bases not matched to a gene: 7. Germline V gene sequence: CDR1 SQVTM, CDR2 ANQGSEA. CDR3 loop: CSVGDTGDSGANVLTF. The CDR3 DNA reads TGCAGCGTTGGGGATACAGGGGATTCTGGGGCCAACGTCCTGACTTTC.

This rearrangement joins TRBV6-1 to TRBJ1-1, with unresolved D. The germline CDR1 and CDR2 sequences are MNHNS and SASEGT. The CDR3 is 12 amino acids. Trimming removed 0 bases from V and 3 bases from J, with 2 bases in between. CDR3 loop: CASSEAYTEAFF. CDR3 in DNA: TGTGCCAGCAGTGAAGCCTACACTGAAGCTTTCTTT.

This chain joins TRBV5-5 and TRBJ1-2, with 10 bases aligning to TRBD1. CDR1 SGHKS and CDR2 YYEKEE come from the germline V gene (reference sequence). After removal of 5 bases from V and 3 bases from J, the junction contained 7 bases not matched to a gene. CDR3 size: 15 residues. CDR3 residues: CASRSTGGQYYGYTF. CDR3 DNA: TGTGCCAGCAGGTCGACAGGGGGCCAATACTATGGCTACACCTTC.

Details on this clone: Distinct nucleotide sequences in the sample also encode this CDR3. The chain couples TRBV27 to TRBJ2-7; tentative D call: TRBD1 (6 bases). The CDR3 loop spans 14 amino acids. Germline CDR1 reads MNHEY; CDR2 reads SMNVEV (reference sequence). Trimming removed 5 bases at V and 3 bases at J, with 14 bases between. The CDR3 here is CASSLRDTSYEQYF. Written as DNA, the CDR3 is TGTGCCAGCAGTCTCCGGGACACCAGCTACGAGCAGTACTTC.

The rearrangement uses TRBV5-1 and TRBJ2-3; 10 positions match TRBD2. V shed 0 bases, J shed 6 bases, and the junction held 4 bases outside the gene matches. Germline loops: CDR1 SGHRS, CDR2 YFSETQ. This CDR3 contains 15 residues. The DNA of the CDR3 is TGCGCCAGCAGCTTGGTAAGCGGGGGGGCCGATACGCAGTATTTT. Translated, it gives CASSLVSGGADTQYF.

The chain couples TRBV21-1 to TRBJ2-7; the D call in the table, TRBD2, was not verified against the DNA. TRBV21-1 is marked as a pseudogene. The CDR3 totals 16 residues. For the CDR3, the DNA is TGTGCCAGCAGCAAAGTCGGGCCTAGCGGTTCCTACGAGCAGTACTTC. Its protein product is CASSKVGPSGSYEQYF.

The chain links TRBV29-1 to TRBJ1-4; D may be TRBD1 (6 bases). The CDR3 has 12 amino acids. The germline gives CDR1 SQVTM, CDR2 ANQGSEA. The V end lost 3 bases, the J end lost 8 bases, and 10 bases lay between the germline ends. CDR3 sequence reads: CSVETGREKLFF. The CDR3 coding sequence is TGCAGCGTTGAGACAGGTAGGGAAAAACTGTTTTTT.

This chain connects TRBV6-6 to TRBJ1-4; tentative D call: TRBD1 (6 bases). This CDR3 comprises 14 residues. Germline assignment: CDR1 MNHNY and CDR2 SVGAGI (reference sequence). The germline V and J ends were trimmed by 7 bases and 3 bases, with 12 bases remaining between them. CDR3 protein: CASTFPGANEKLFF. The CDR3 bases are TGTGCCAGCACATTCCCAGGGGCTAATGAAAAACTGTTTTTT.

The chain is built from TRBV15 and TRBJ2-2; D perhaps matches TRBD1 (6 bases). Trimming stripped 1 base from V and 2 bases from J, with 14 bases between. CDR3 size: 17 residues. Germline CDR1 reads LNHNV; CDR2 reads YYDKDF (reference sequence). In DNA, the CDR3 is TGTGCCACCAGCAGAGGCGCGGGCAGGGGAAACACCGGGGAGCTGTTTTTT. Its protein product is CATSRGAGRGNTGELFF.

This sequence joins TRBV30 and TRBJ1-1; D gene uncertain. From germline, CDR1 is GTSNPN and CDR2 SVGIG (reference sequence). This CDR3 spans 13 amino acids. Trimming cost V 2 bases and J 1 base, with 8 bases left between them. The CDR3 here is CAWSREQNTEAFF. CDR3 in DNA: TGTGCCTGGAGTCGGGAACAGAACACTGAAGCTTTCTTT.

The genes are TRBV10-3 and TRBJ2-6; 9 bases fit TRBD1. Germline-derived CDR1 and CDR2 are ENHRY and SYGVKD. The V segment lost 5 bases and the J segment 0 bases; nucleotides outside the gene matches: 8. CDR3 length equals 18 residues. Written as DNA, the CDR3 is TGTGCCATCAGTACAGGGGGCAGGGCGAGCTCTGGGGCCAACGTCCTGACTTTC. Translated, it gives CAISTGGRASSGANVLTF.

This chain links TRBV3-1 (or the pseudogene TRBV3-2) with TRBJ1-1; D gene unclear. V lost 4 bases, J lost 3 bases, and 12 bases lay in between. The CDR3 is made up of 14 amino acids. Germline V gene data show CDR1 as LGHDT and CDR2 as YNNKEL (reference sequence). CDR3: CASSRGLDDTEAFF. The DNA for the CDR3 is TGTGCCAGCAGCCGCGGGCTCGACGACACTGAAGCTTTCTTT.

This clone was observed a single time. The chain carries TRBV29-1 and TRBJ2-1; 11 nucleotides match TRBD2. Germline V gene data show CDR1 as SQVTM and CDR2 as ANQGSEA. The ends lost 6 bases at V and 9 bases at J; junction bases unmatched: 10. CDR3 length equals 14 residues. The CDR3 nucleotides read TGCAGCGTCCTGCGTGGTAGCGGGAGGGGTGAGCAGTTCTTC. This gives the protein CSVLRGSGRGEQFF.

This clone was counted between two and nine times. The chain is built from TRBV6-1 and TRBJ1-5; no definite D call. Trimming removed 3 bases at V and 11 bases at J, with 17 bases between. Germline assignment: CDR1 MNHNS and CDR2 SASEGT. This CDR3 region has 14 residues. CDR3 protein: CASSDPMEPRTQHF. The CDR3 DNA reads TGTGCCAGCAGTGACCCCATGGAGCCTAGGACCCAGCATTTT.

The rearrangement uses TRBV30 and TRBJ1-5; D perhaps matches TRBD1 (5 bases). Germline CDR1 GTSNPN, CDR2 SVGIG (reference sequence). The length of the CDR3 is 13 residues. Between the trimmed V and J ends, which lost 7 bases and 9 bases, there was a span of 19 bases. In DNA form, the CDR3 reads TGTGCCTCAACCCGGGGGGGGAGTGGGCCCCAGCATTTT. Translated, it gives CASTRGGSGPQHF.

CDR3 region: CASSLGQDYEQYF. In DNA form, the CDR3 reads TGTGCCAGCAGCTTAGGACAGGACTACGAGCAGTACTTC. The chain carries TRBV11-2 and TRBJ2-7; tentative D call: TRBD1 (6 bases). Per the germline V gene, CDR1 is SGHAT and CDR2 is FQNNGV. Trimming took off 1 base at V and 3 bases at J, with 7 bases between the two ends. The CDR3 is 13 amino acids.

The V and J genes are TRBV5-1 and TRBJ1-5, with a weak D call TRBD1 (5 bases). Germline V gene data show CDR1 as SGHRS and CDR2 as YFSETQ. V lost 0 bases, J lost 2 bases, and 6 bases lay in between. This CDR3 comprises 14 residues. DNA of the CDR3: TGCGCCAGCAGCTTGGTAGGGGGCAATCAGCCCCAGCATTTT. It codes for CASSLVGGNQPQHF.

The CDR3 sequence is CATTLGGRDTGELFF. DNA of the CDR3: TGTGCCACCACCCTAGGGGGGAGGGACACCGGGGAGCTGTTTTTT. This chain joins TRBV15 and TRBJ2-2; possible D gene TRBD2, 7 bases. The V end was cut by 7 bases, the J end by 3 bases, with 15 bases between. Germline CDR1 reads LNHNV; CDR2 reads YYDKDF (reference sequence). This CDR3 is 15 amino acids long.

This chain uses TRBV5-8 with TRBJ2-1, with 7 bases aligning to TRBD2. This CDR3 contains 14 residues. CDR1 is SGHTS, CDR2 YDEGEE, per germline. The V segment lost 4 bases and the J segment 12 bases; nucleotides outside the gene matches: 13. In DNA, the CDR3 is TGTGCCAGCAGCCCCTCGCGGGCCCGCGGGGGGCAGTTCTTC. Translating it yields CASSPSRARGGQFF.

In its sample, this clone was seen once. This rearrangement joins TRBV9 to TRBJ2-1; 7 bases map to TRBD2. The CDR3 is 14 residues long. The germline V gene encodes CDR1 SGDLS and CDR2 YYNGEE. Trimming took 4 bases from V and 7 from J; bases not matched to a gene: 8. CDR3 in amino acids: CASSPGGLGNEQFF. DNA for the CDR3: TGTGCCAGCAGCCCGGGGGGTTTGGGAAATGAGCAGTTCTTC.

This clone was found once. J is TRBJ2-7 and V is TRBV6-2 or TRBV6-3; 7 bases fit TRBD1. This CDR3 spans 14 amino acids. Germline loops: CDR1 MNHEY, CDR2 SVGEGT. With 4 bases clipped from V and 2 bases from J, the junction kept 5 bases outside the gene matches. The CDR3 nucleotides are TGTGCCAGCAGTTCCCCGGGACAGCCCTACGAGCAGTACTTC. Translation gives CASSSPGQPYEQYF.

The rearrangement links TRBV7-2 to TRBJ2-1; TRBD1 matches at 8 bases. V lost 2 bases to trimming and J lost 7 bases; unmatched junction nucleotides: 4. CDR3 size: 14 residues. The V gene's germline CDR1 is SGHTA and CDR2 FQGNSA. The CDR3 coding sequence is TGTGCCAGCAGCTTAAGACAGGGGACAAATGAGCAGTTCTTC. Translated: CASSLRQGTNEQFF.

V gene TRBV10-3 combines with J gene TRBJ2-5, with D perhaps TRBD1 (5 bases). This CDR3 is 14 amino acids long. V gave up 5 bases and J gave up 5 bases, with 15 bases separating them. Germline V gives CDR1 ENHRY, CDR2 SYGVKD. This CDR3 reads CAISQDNLGETQYF. CDR3 nucleotides: TGTGCCATCAGTCAGGACAACCTTGGGGAGACCCAGTACTTC.

Details on this clone: The junction does not match germline at one end; this may be a read error. V and J are TRBV27 and TRBJ2-5; no clear D gene. The CDR3 has 15 amino acids. CDR1 is MNHEY, CDR2 SMNVEV, per germline (reference sequence). The CDR3 loop reads CASSLFFGKEETQYF. DNA of the CDR3: TGTGCCAGCAGTTTATTCTTCGGAAAGGAAGAGACTCAGTACTTC.

The count of this clone is one. V is TRBV18 and J is TRBJ1-4; a weak D match, TRBD1 (5 bases). This CDR3 has 14 amino acids. Per the germline V gene, CDR1 is KGHSH and CDR2 is LQKENI. V lost 6 bases and J lost 3, with 11 bases in between. The DNA of the CDR3 is TGTGCCAGCTCGTCCCAGGGTTCTAATGAAAAACTGTTTTTT. Amino acid sequence: CASSSQGSNEKLFF.